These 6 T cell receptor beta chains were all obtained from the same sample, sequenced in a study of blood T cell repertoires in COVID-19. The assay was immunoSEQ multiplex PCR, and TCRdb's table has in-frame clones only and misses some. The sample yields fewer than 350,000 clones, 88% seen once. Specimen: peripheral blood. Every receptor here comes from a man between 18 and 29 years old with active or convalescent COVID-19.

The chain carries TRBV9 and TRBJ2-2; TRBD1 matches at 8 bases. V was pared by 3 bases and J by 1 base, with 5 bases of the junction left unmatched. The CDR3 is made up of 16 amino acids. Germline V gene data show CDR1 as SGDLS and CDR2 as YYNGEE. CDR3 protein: CASSAPGTGNTGELFF. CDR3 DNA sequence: TGTGCCAGCAGCGCCCCGGGGACAGGGAACACCGGGGAGCTGTTTTTT.

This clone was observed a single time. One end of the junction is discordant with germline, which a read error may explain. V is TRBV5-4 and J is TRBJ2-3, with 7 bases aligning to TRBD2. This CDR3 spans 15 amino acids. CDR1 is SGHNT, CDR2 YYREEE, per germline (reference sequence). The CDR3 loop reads CASSLGSGDTDTQYF. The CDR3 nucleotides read TGTGCCAGCAGTTTGGGGAGCGGGGACACAGATACGCAGTATTTT.

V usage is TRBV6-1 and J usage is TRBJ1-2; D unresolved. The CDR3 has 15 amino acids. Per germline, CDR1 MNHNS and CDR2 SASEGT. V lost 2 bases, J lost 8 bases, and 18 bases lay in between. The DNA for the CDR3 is TGTGCCAGCAGTGAAACCCCCACCCGGTATACCGGCTACACCTTC. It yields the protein CASSETPTRYTGYTF.

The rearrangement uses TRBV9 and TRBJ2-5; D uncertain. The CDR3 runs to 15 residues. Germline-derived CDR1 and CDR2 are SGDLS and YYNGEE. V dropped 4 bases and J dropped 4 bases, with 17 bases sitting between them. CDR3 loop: CASSQASGIRETQYF. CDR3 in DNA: TGTGCCAGCAGCCAAGCTAGTGGTATCCGAGAGACCCAGTACTTC.

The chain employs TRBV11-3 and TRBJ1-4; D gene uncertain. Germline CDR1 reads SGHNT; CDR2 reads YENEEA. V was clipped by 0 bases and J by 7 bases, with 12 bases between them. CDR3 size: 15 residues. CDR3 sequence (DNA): TGTGCCAGCAGCTTAGAGGGAGGATCGGGTGAAAAACTGTTTTTT. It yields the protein CASSLEGGSGEKLFF.

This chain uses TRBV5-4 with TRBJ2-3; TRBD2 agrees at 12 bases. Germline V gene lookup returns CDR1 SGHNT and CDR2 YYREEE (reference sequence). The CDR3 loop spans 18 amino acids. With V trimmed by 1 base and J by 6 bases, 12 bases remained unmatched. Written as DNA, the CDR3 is TGTGCCAGCAGCTTGACGGCTAGCGGGGGGGCTGTTCTGGATACGCAGTATTTT. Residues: CASSLTASGGAVLDTQYF.